This T cell receptor beta chain was found in a study of T cells in Graves' hyperthyroidism and ophthalmopathy. This clonotype turned up a few times. What was amplified from RNA transcripts were TCR beta CDR3 regions. A set of HTBI primers served as the primers for a first-round RT-PCR of the TCR CDR3. MiXCR, run by TCRdb on the multiplex PCR reads, gives a single entry per CDR3 protein. The sample holds over 350,000 distinct CDR3 sequences; around an eighth are singletons and the top ten take approximately 27%. The V gene lost 2 bases and the J gene lost 0 bases, with 8 bases spanning the gap. The CDR3 has 15 residues. The germline V gene encodes CDR1 MNHEY and CDR2 SVGEGT.

The clonotype was recovered from a man over 45 with Graves' ophthalmopathy. V and J are TRBV6-2 or TRBV6-3 and TRBJ2-1, with D maybe TRBD1 (6 bases). Input material: blood. The CDR3 loop is CASSYLDSSYNEQFF. The DNA of the CDR3 is TGTGCCAGCAGTTACCTGGACAGCTCCTACAATGAGCAGTTCTTC.